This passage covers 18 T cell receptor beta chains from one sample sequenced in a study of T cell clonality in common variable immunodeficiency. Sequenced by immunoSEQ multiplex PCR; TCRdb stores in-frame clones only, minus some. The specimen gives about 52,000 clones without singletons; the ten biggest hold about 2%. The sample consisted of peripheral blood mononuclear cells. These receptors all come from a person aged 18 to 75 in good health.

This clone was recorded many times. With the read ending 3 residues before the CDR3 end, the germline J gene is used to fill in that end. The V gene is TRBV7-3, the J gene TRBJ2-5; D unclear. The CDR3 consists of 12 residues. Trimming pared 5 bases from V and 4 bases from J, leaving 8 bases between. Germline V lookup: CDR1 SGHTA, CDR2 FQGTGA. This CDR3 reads CASSRSGETQYF. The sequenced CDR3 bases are TGTGCCAGCAGCCGATCGGGAGAGACC.

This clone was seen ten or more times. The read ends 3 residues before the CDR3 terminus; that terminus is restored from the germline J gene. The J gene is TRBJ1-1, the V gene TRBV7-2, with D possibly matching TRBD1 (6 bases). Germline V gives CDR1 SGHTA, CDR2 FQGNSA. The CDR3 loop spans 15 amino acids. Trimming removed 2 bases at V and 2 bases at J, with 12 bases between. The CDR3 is CASSLSTGTNTEAFF. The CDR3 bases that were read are TGTGCCAGCAGCTTATCGACAGGTACCAACACTGAA.

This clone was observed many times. The CDR3 region is CSARTGRGSYEQYF. The part of the CDR3 DNA that was read is TGCAGTGCACGGACAGGGAGGGGCTCCTACGAG. The chain employs TRBV20-1 and TRBJ2-7, with D possibly TRBD1 on 8 matching bases. The read gets to within 3 residues of the CDR3 end, and the germline J gene fills in the rest. CDR3 length: 14 amino acids. Germline V lookup: CDR1 DFQATT, CDR2 SNEGSKA (reference sequence). Deletions cut 6 bases from V and 0 bases from J, with 15 bases between.

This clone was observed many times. The sequenced part of the CDR3 DNA is TGTGCCAGTAGTGTGACTTATGGC. Its translation is CASSVTYG. The entire CDR3 protein reads CASSVTYGYTF. The chain links TRBV19 to TRBJ1-2; D ambiguous. The read ends 3 residues before the CDR3 terminus; that terminus is restored from the germline J gene. Trimming removed 5 bases at V and 5 bases at J, with 6 bases between. CDR3 length equals 11 residues. In germline, CDR1 is LNHDA, CDR2 SQIVND (reference sequence).

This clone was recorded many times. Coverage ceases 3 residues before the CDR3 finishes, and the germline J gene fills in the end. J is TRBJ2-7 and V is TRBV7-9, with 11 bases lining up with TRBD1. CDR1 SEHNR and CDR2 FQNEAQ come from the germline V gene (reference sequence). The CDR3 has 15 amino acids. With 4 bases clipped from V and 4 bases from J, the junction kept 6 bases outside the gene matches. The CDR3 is CASSSRDRGLYEQYF. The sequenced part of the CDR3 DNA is TGTGCCAGCAGCTCCCGGGACAGGGGGTTATACGAG.

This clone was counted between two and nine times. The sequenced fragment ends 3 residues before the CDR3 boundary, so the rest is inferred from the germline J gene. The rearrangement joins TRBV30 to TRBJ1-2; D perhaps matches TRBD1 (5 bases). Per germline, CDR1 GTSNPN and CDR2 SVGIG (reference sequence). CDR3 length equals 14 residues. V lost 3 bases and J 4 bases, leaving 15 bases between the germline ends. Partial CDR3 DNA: TGTGCCTGGAGCCGGCGGGGGGGAGGCTATGGC. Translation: CAWSRRGGGYG. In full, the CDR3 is CAWSRRGGGYGYTF.

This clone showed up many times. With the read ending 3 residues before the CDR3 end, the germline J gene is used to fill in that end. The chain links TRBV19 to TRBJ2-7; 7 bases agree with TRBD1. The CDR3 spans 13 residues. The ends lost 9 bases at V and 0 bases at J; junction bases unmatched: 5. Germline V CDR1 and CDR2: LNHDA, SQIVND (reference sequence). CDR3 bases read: TGTGCCAGCTTGGGACAGAGCTCCTACGAG. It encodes CASLGQSSYE. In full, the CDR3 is CASLGQSSYEQYF.

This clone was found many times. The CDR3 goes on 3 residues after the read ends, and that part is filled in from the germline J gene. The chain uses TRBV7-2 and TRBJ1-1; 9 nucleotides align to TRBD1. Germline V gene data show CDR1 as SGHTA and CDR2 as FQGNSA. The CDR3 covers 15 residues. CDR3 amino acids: CASSSGTGQYAGAFF. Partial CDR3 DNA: TGTGCCAGCAGCTCCGGGACAGGGCAATATGCGGGA. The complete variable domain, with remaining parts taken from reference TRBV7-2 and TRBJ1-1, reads GAGVSQSPSNKVTEKGKDVELRCDPISGHTALYWYRQSLGQGLEFLIYFQGNSAPDKSGLPSDRFSAERTGGSVSTLTIQRTQQEDSAVYLCASSSGTGQYAGAFFGQGTRLTVV.

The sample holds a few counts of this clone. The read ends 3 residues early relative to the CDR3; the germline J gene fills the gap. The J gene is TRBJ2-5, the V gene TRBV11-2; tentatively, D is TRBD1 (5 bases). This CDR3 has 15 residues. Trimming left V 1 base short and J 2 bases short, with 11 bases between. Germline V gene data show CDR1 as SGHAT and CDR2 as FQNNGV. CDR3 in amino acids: CASSLVPGKQETQYF. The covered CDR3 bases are TGTGCCAGCAGCTTAGTCCCAGGGAAACAAGAGACC. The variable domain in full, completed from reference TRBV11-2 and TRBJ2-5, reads EAGVAQSPRYKIIEKRQSVAFWCNPISGHATLYWYQQILGQGPKLLIQFQNNGVVDDSQLPKDRFSAERLKGVDSTLKIQPAKLEDSAVYLCASSLVPGKQETQYFGPGTRLLVL.

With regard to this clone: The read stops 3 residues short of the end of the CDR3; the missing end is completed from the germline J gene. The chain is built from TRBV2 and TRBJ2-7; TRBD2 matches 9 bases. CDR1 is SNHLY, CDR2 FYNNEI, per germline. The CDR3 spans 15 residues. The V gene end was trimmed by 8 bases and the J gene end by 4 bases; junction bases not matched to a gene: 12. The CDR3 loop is CASRLGGGGAYEQYF. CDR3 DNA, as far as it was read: TGTGCCAGCCGCCTCGGGGGCGGGGGGGCGTACGAG.

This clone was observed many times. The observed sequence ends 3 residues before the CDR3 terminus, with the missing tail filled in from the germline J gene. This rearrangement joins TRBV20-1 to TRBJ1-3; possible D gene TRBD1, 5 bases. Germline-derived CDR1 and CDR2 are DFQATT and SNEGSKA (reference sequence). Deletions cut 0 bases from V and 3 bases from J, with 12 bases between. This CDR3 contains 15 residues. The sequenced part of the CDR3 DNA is TGCAGTGCTAGAGATCGCACAGGAAGTGGAAACACC. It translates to CSARDRTGSGNT. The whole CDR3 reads CSARDRTGSGNTIYF.

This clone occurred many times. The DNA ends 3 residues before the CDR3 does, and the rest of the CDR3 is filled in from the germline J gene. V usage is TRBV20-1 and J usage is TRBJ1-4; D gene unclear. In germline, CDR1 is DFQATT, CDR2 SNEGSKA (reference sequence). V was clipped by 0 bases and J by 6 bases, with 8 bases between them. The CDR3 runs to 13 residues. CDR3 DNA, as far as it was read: TGCAGTGCTAGAGATAAGAGGGATGAAAAA. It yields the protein CSARDKRDEK. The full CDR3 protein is CSARDKRDEKLFF.

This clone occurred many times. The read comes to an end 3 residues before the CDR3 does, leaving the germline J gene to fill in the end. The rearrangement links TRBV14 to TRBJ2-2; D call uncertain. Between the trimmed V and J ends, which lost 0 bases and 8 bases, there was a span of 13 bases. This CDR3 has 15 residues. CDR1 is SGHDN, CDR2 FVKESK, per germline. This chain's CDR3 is CASSQEPTPMGELFF. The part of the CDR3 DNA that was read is TGTGCCAGCAGCCAAGAACCTACTCCGATGGGGGAG.

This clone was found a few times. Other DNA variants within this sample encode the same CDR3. This chain's CDR3 is CASSADRGNYGYTF. The DNA read from the CDR3 is TGTGCCAGTAGTGCCGACAGGGGTAACTATGGC. V and J are TRBV19 and TRBJ1-2, with 8 positions matching TRBD1. The read ends 3 residues shy of where the CDR3 ends; the end is completed using the germline J gene. This CDR3 has 14 amino acids. The trim removed 5 bases at V and 1 base at J, leaving 3 bases unmatched. Germline CDR1 is LNHDA and CDR2 is SQIVND (reference sequence).

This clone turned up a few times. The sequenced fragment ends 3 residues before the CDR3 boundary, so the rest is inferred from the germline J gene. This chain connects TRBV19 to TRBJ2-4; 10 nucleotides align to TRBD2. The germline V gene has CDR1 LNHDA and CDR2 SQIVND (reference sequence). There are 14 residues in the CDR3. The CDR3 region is CASSIGVSGRNQYF. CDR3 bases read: TGTGCCAGTAGTATCGGGGTTAGCGGGAGGAAT.

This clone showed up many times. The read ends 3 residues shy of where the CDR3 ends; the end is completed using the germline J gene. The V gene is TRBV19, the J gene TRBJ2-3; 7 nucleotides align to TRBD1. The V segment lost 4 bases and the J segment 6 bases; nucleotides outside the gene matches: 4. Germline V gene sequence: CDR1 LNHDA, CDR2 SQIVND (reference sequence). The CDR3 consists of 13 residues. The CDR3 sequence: CASSTTGDDTQYF. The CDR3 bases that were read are TGTGCCAGTAGTACCACAGGGGACGATACG.

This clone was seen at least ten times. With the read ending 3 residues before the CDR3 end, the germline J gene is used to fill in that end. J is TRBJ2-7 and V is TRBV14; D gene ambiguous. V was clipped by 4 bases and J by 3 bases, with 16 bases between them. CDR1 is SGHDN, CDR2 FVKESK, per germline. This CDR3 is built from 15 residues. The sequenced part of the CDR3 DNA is TGTGCCAGCAGCCTCACACCCTTGAGAAGCTACGAG. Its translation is CASSLTPLRSYE. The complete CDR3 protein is CASSLTPLRSYEQYF.

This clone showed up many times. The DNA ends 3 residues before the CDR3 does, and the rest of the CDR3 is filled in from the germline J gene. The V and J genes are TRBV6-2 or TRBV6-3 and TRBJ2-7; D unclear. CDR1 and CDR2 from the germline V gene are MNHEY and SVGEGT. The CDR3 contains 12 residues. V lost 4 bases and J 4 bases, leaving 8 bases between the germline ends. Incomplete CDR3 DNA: TGTGCCAGCAGTTCCGGGTCTTACGAG. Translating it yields CASSSGSYE. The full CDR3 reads CASSSGSYEQYF.